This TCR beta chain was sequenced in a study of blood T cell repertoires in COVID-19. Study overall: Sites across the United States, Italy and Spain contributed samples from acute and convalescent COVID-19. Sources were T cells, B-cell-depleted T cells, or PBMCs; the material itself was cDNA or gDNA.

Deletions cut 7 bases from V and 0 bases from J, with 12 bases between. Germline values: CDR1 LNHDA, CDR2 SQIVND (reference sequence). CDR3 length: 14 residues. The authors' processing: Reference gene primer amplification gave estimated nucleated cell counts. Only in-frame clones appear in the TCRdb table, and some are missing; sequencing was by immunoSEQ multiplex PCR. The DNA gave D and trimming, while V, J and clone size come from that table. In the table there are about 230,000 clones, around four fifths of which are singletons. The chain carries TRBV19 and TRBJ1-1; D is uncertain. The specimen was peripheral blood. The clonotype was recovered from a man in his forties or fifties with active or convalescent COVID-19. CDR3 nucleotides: TGTGCCAGTAAGTATGGAGAAATGAACACTGAAGCTTTCTTT. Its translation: CASKYGEMNTEAFF.